Given below is one T cell receptor (beta chain) in context. Its antigen is currently unknown. A much larger clone sits a single nucleotide away, making a read error possible. This specimen belongs to a study of post-analysis software for immune sequencing data. Study-wide points: Compared with controls, patients had more of roughly five TRBV segments, including TRBV5-6, TRBV5-1 and TRBV20-1.

The V end lost 4 bases, the J end lost 3 bases, and 5 bases lay between the germline ends. CDR3 length: 12 residues. Germline CDR1 is MNHEY and CDR2 is SVGAGI. Each TCR beta cDNA library carried unique molecular identifiers. TCRdb re-called the PCR reads through MiXCR, storing one row per CDR3 protein. Of around 180,000 distinct CDR3 sequences listed, around 28% were seen once; the top ten hold more than 1.3%. The gene calls are TRBV6-5 and TRBJ2-3; D remains unclear. The TCR was taken from a girl aged 10-17 years with multiple sclerosis. The sample was blood. CDR3 loop: CASSSQTDTQYF. Written as DNA, the CDR3 is TGTGCCAGCAGTTCCCAGACAGATACGCAGTATTTT.